The 8 T cell receptor beta chains in this list originate from one sample, sequenced in a study of OX40 agonist ivuxolimab in advanced cancers. Method: immunoSEQ multiplex PCR; TCRdb's copy keeps in-frame clones and lacks some. The sample consists of about 38,000 clones, about 90% of them appearing once. The specimen was CD4+ or CD8+ T cells sorted from blood, collected in a trial of the OX40 agonist ivuxolimab. These TCRs come from an adult with an advanced solid tumor such as melanoma, head and neck, liver or kidney cancer.

This clone has a single count. V gene TRBV6-1 combines with J gene TRBJ2-6, with D hard to call. V was shortened by 10 bases and J by 1 base, with 8 bases between the two germline ends. Germline-derived CDR1 and CDR2 are MNHNS and SASEGT. The CDR3 has 13 residues. This chain's CDR3 is CATAESGANVLTF. In nucleotides, the CDR3 is TGTGCCACCGCGGAATCTGGGGCCAACGTCCTGACTTTC.

The CDR3 spells CAISNTGNLDTEAFF. DNA of the CDR3: TGTGCCATCAGTAATACAGGGAATTTAGACACTGAAGCTTTCTTT. This chain links TRBV10-3 with TRBJ1-1; possibly TRBD1 for D (6 bases). V was pared by 5 bases and J by 3 bases, with 16 bases between. Germline CDR1 and CDR2: ENHRY and SYGVKD. The CDR3 loop spans 15 amino acids.

The rearrangement uses TRBV10-3 and TRBJ1-1; 7 bases align to TRBD1. Trimming at V came to 3 bases and at J to 3 bases, leaving 7 bases not matched to a gene. The CDR3 consists of 15 residues. CDR1 and CDR2 from the germline V gene are ENHRY and SYGVKD. CDR3: CAISDRGTEYTEAFF. The CDR3 coding sequence is TGTGCCATCAGTGACCGAGGGACAGAGTACACTGAAGCTTTCTTT.

The V gene is TRBV5-1, the J gene TRBJ1-3; D gene ambiguous. This CDR3 has 15 amino acids. Germline assignment: CDR1 SGHRS and CDR2 YFSETQ. Trimming took 2 bases from V and 0 from J, leaving 9 bases between them. The CDR3 DNA reads TGCGCCAGCAGCTTAGGACTGATCTCTGGAAACACCATATATTTT. Its protein is CASSLGLISGNTIYF.

The gene calls are TRBV6-1 and TRBJ2-5; perhaps TRBD2 as D (5 bases). Germline lookup yields CDR1 MNHNS and CDR2 SASEGT. This CDR3 is built from 13 residues. The V and J ends lost 7 bases and 5 bases respectively, with 14 bases between them. CDR3 sequence (DNA): TGTGCCAGCAATCCTAGGACTTTGGAGACCCAGTACTTC. Translating gives CASNPRTLETQYF.

This chain connects TRBV2 to TRBJ2-5; weak D call: TRBD2 (5 bases). Germline CDR1 reads SNHLY; CDR2 reads FYNNEI. The CDR3 extends over 13 amino acids. V was cut by 4 bases and J by 4 bases, with 10 bases left in between. The CDR3: CASSVTGRETQYF. Written as DNA, the CDR3 is TGTGCCAGCAGTGTCACGGGAAGAGAGACCCAGTACTTC.

This chain uses TRBV6-1 with TRBJ1-6, with D perhaps TRBD1 (6 bases). The germline V gene has CDR1 MNHNS and CDR2 SASEGT. The CDR3 sequence is 15 residues long. The V end lost 6 bases, the J end lost 7 bases, and 16 bases lay between the germline ends. In DNA form, the CDR3 reads TGTGCCAGCAGAACCCCGGGACATCAAAATTCACCCCTCCACTTT. Translated, it gives CASRTPGHQNSPLHF.

The chain couples TRBV11-2 to TRBJ2-5; TRBD1 might be the D (5 bases). V shed 5 bases and J shed 0 bases, with 10 bases lying between them. Germline CDR1 SGHAT, CDR2 FQNNGV. The CDR3 spans 14 residues. As DNA, the CDR3 is TGTGCCAGCAGCACAAGACAGAACCAAGAGACCCAGTACTTC. This sequence encodes CASSTRQNQETQYF.